The 8 T cell receptor beta chains presented below share a single source sample, sequenced in a study of human T cells and chemical hapten exposure (dated by TCRdb to about 2021). The time point label on this specimen signifies: patch test 1, 2 weeks after DPC sensitization. The treatment or condition label on this specimen signifies: therapeutic diphenylcyclopropenone sensitization with weekly scalp DPC. The method behind the library was RACE. Sequencing relied on a NextSeq 500. Using fastp at Q25 and MiXCR, TCRdb reprocessed the public reads and kept productive beta chains. Rows merge per CDR3 protein into single entries with the most common DNA and genes. The sample table shows more than 65,000 distinct CDR3 sequences, and around 7% are seen once. 1.5% to 1.8% of the sample rests with the top ten. The sequencing here drew on whole blood, taken in connection with sensitization to the hapten diphenylcyclopropenone (DPC). The receptors were gathered from a woman aged 30 to 39 with alopecia areata. Some clones in this sample may be carry-over from other donors' samples.

This clonotype was counted only a few times. This chain links TRBV12-3 or TRBV12-4 with TRBJ2-2; 10 bases agree with TRBD1. Trimming at V came to 3 bases and at J to 4 bases, leaving 5 bases not matched to a gene. CDR3 length equals 16 residues. CDR3 DNA sequence: TGTGCCAGCAGTTTCGGGACAGGGGCCCCCACCGGGGAGCTGTTTTTT. The encoded protein is CASSFGTGAPTGELFF.

Ten or more counts support this clonotype. J is TRBJ1-1 and V is TRBV7-2; no clear D gene. Germline V lookup: CDR1 SGHTA, CDR2 FQGNSA. V was pared by 0 bases and J by 4 bases, with 6 bases between. The CDR3 is made up of 13 amino acids. CDR3: CASSLARATEAFF. The CDR3 bases are TGTGCCAGCAGCTTAGCCCGGGCCACTGAAGCTTTCTTT.

This clonotype was observed many times. V usage is TRBV6-5 and J usage is TRBJ2-3; D tentatively reads TRBD1 or TRBD2 (5 bases each). V was shortened by 1 base and J by 0 bases, with 11 bases between the two germline ends. The V gene's germline CDR1 is MNHEY and CDR2 SVGAGI. The CDR3 sequence is 16 residues long. The CDR3 DNA follows: TGTGCCAGCAGTTACTTCGGGGCGACTAGCACAGATACGCAGTATTTT. Protein: CASSYFGATSTDTQYF.

This clonotype appeared many times. The genes are TRBV5-1 and TRBJ2-3; 7 nucleotides match TRBD1. The CDR3 length is 16 residues. V lost 0 bases and J lost 2; bases outside the gene matches: 6. Germline V gives CDR1 SGHRS, CDR2 YFSETQ. The chain's CDR3 is CASSLARGPDTDTQYF. CDR3 DNA: TGCGCCAGCAGCTTGGCGAGGGGGCCTGACACAGATACGCAGTATTTT.

This clonotype has ten or more counts. The gene calls are TRBV29-1 and TRBJ2-3; D is unclear. The CDR3 runs 15 residues. Germline V gives CDR1 SQVTM, CDR2 ANQGSEA. The V gene lost 4 bases and the J gene lost 4 bases, with 18 bases spanning the gap. CDR3 sequence reads: CSVVMGFFNPDTQYF. The CDR3 bases are TGCAGCGTTGTCATGGGGTTTTTTAACCCAGATACGCAGTATTTT.

V gene TRBV6-2 or TRBV6-3 combines with J gene TRBJ2-1; tentative D call: TRBD1 (5 bases). This CDR3 contains 13 residues. With 10 bases removed from V and 2 bases from J, the gap between germline ends came to 12 bases. The germline V gene encodes CDR1 MNHEY and CDR2 SVGEGT. The CDR3 protein is CATSQGPYNEQFF. For the CDR3, the DNA is TGTGCCACCTCTCAGGGCCCCTACAATGAGCAGTTCTTC.

This clonotype was counted at least ten times. The chain combines TRBV2 with TRBJ1-2; TRBD1 is a possible D gene (5 bases). V was pared by 0 bases and J by 4 bases, with 15 bases between. The CDR3 covers 16 residues. Germline lookup yields CDR1 SNHLY and CDR2 FYNNEI. CDR3 residues: CASSEALRGLTYGYTF. CDR3 bases: TGTGCCAGCAGTGAAGCACTTAGGGGACTTACCTATGGCTACACCTTC.

Details on this clonotype: This could be a read error, since a much larger clone is one nucleotide away. This chain uses TRBV12-3 or TRBV12-4 with TRBJ1-3; weak D call: TRBD1 (5 bases). CDR3 length equals 15 residues. V was pared by 6 bases and J by 5 bases, with 17 bases between. The DNA for the CDR3 is TGTGCCAGCAGCCTCTCAGGGTCCTCCAGAAACACCATATATTTT. Encoded protein: CASSLSGSSRNTIYF.